What follows are 18 T cell receptor beta chains derived from one specimen sequenced in a study of T cell repertoires in cytomegalovirus infection. TCRdb re-derived calls from the reads in MiXCR, one entry per CDR3 protein. The data show about 360,000 distinct CDR3 sequences, roughly 20% seen once. The sequencing sample was made of PBMCs. Receptors originate from a human donor in good health (CMV status not recorded). Some clones in this sample may be carry-over from other donors' samples.

There are many counts of this clonotype. The V call is TRBV7-2, the J call TRBJ2-3; possibly TRBD2 for D (6 bases). Trimming took off 8 bases at V and 2 bases at J, with 11 bases between the two ends. The CDR3 is made up of 13 amino acids. In germline, CDR1 is SGHTA, CDR2 FQGNSA. The CDR3 here is CASRGGSTDTQYF. The CDR3 DNA follows: TGTGCCAGCCGTGGGGGGTCCACAGATACGCAGTATTTT.

J is TRBJ1-1 and V is TRBV5-6; unclear D gene. The germline V gene encodes CDR1 SGHDT and CDR2 YYEEEE. The CDR3 runs 13 residues. Deletions cut 5 bases from V and 0 bases from J, with 8 bases between. CDR3 residues: CASSPSLNTEAFF. CDR3 DNA sequence: TGTGCCAGCAGTCCCTCCCTGAACACTGAAGCTTTCTTT. The whole variable domain, remainder taken from reference TRBV5-6 and TRBJ1-1, is DAGVTQSPTHLIKTRGQQVTLRCSPKSGHDTVSWYQQALGQGPQFIFQYYEEEERQRGNFPDRFSGHQFPNYSSELNVNALLLGDSALYLCASSPSLNTEAFFGQGTRLTVV.

This clonotype occurred many times. The chain recombines TRBV7-9 with TRBJ1-3, with 7 nucleotides matching TRBD1. The CDR3 totals 16 residues. Per the germline V gene, CDR1 is SEHNR and CDR2 is FQNEAQ (reference sequence). J lost 2 bases, V lost 5 bases, and 9 bases had no gene match. DNA for the CDR3: TGTGCCAGCAGCACCAGGGACAGTGCCGCTGGAAACACCATATATTTT. Translation gives CASSTRDSAAGNTIYF.

The genes are TRBV2 and TRBJ2-1; D unresolved. Deletions cut 2 bases from V and 8 bases from J, with 13 bases between. Germline V gives CDR1 SNHLY, CDR2 FYNNEI. The CDR3 covers 14 residues. CDR3 nucleotides: TGTGCCAGCAGTGAACTTCGAGGTATCGATGAGCAGTTCTTC. Amino acid sequence: CASSELRGIDEQFF. Full variable domain (remainder filled in from reference TRBV2 and TRBJ2-1): EPEVTQTPSHQVTQMGQEVILRCVPISNHLYFYWYRQILGQKVEFLVSFYNNEISEKSEIFDDQFSVERPDGSNFTLKIRSTKLEDSAMYFCASSELRGIDEQFFGPGTRLTVL.

This clonotype appeared many times. The chain uses TRBV28 and TRBJ1-1, with 10 positions matching TRBD1. Germline assignment: CDR1 MDHEN and CDR2 SYDVKM. V shed 1 base and J 6 bases; nucleotides not matched to a gene: 2. The CDR3 is 14 amino acids. The CDR3 bases are TGTGCCAGCAGTTTATCCGGGACAGGGGCTGAAGCTTTCTTT. Protein product: CASSLSGTGAEAFF.

This clonotype occurred many times. The chain uses TRBV12-3 or TRBV12-4 and TRBJ2-3, with 7 bases identical to TRBD2. V gave up 5 bases and J gave up 1 base; unmatched junction bases: 3. The CDR3 sequence is 14 residues long. CDR3 sequence: CASSGTTGTDTQYF. Written as DNA, the CDR3 is TGTGCCAGCAGTGGGACTACCGGCACAGATACGCAGTATTTT.

There are a few counts of this clonotype. The chain joins TRBV19 to TRBJ1-1; D ambiguous. Trimming removed 5 bases at V and 3 bases at J, with 13 bases between. The CDR3 is 14 residues long. CDR1 and CDR2 (germline): LNHDA, SQIVND (reference sequence). CDR3: CASSFTVLHTEAFF. DNA of the CDR3: TGTGCCAGTAGTTTCACAGTGCTTCACACTGAAGCTTTCTTT.

The chain combines TRBV7-2 with TRBJ2-7, with D possibly being TRBD2 (5 bases). This CDR3 has 14 amino acids. The ends were cut back, 3 bases at V and 5 bases at J, with 14 bases in the middle. Germline CDR1 SGHTA, CDR2 FQGNSA. Written as DNA, the CDR3 is TGTGCCAGCAGCTTGGCCGGGGTTGCTCACGAGCAGTACTTC. Residues: CASSLAGVAHEQYF. Full variable domain (remainder filled in from reference TRBV7-2 and TRBJ2-7): GAGVSQSPSNKVTEKGKDVELRCDPISGHTALYWYRQSLGQGLEFLIYFQGNSAPDKSGLPSDRFSAERTGGSVSTLTIQRTQQEDSAVYLCASSLAGVAHEQYFGPGTRLTVT.

V is TRBV12-3 or TRBV12-4 and J is TRBJ2-2; D may be TRBD2 (5 bases). The V gene lost 7 bases and the J gene lost 12 bases, with 18 bases spanning the gap. The CDR3 totals 13 residues. The CDR3 protein is CASTTRVEAKLFF. The CDR3 coding sequence is TGTGCCAGCACTACTAGGGTGGAGGCGAAGCTGTTTTTT.

The gene calls are TRBV7-6 and TRBJ1-1; 7 bases are a match to TRBD1. Germline V gene sequence: CDR1 SGHVS, CDR2 FNYEAQ. The CDR3 loop spans 17 amino acids. V dropped 5 bases and J dropped 3; count of bases not matched to a gene: 15. The DNA of the CDR3 is TGTGCCAGCAGCGATACGACAGGGAGGAATTCGGACACTGAAGCTTTCTTT. This translates into CASSDTTGRNSDTEAFF.

This clonotype was recorded at least ten times. The chain uses TRBV7-2 and TRBJ2-1; D is tentatively TRBD1 or TRBD2 (6 bases each). Germline loops: CDR1 SGHTA, CDR2 FQGNSA. The germline V and J ends were trimmed by 5 bases and 5 bases, with 16 bases remaining between them. This CDR3 is built from 15 residues. The CDR3 spells CASSPGAFRNNEQFF. The CDR3 coding sequence is TGTGCCAGCAGCCCGGGGGCTTTTCGCAACAATGAGCAGTTCTTC.

This chain uses TRBV24-1 with TRBJ2-3, with a tentative D call TRBD2 (6 bases). V lost 2 bases and J 4 bases, leaving 9 bases between the germline ends. Germline CDR1 and CDR2: KGHDR and SFDVKD. This CDR3 has 14 residues. CDR3 residues: CATSDSGEADTQYF. As DNA, the CDR3 is TGTGCCACCAGTGATTCCGGGGAGGCAGATACGCAGTATTTT.

At least ten counts were recorded for this clonotype. V usage is TRBV6-1 and J usage is TRBJ1-1; D may be TRBD1 (6 bases). Germline assignment: CDR1 MNHNS and CDR2 SASEGT. The CDR3 sequence is 13 residues long. The V and J ends lost 6 bases and 1 base respectively, with 9 bases between them. The CDR3 sequence: CASRTGTNTEAFF. CDR3 nucleotides: TGTGCCAGCAGAACAGGGACGAACACTGAAGCTTTCTTT.

The genes are TRBV19 and TRBJ2-3, with a possible D match to TRBD2 (5 bases). This CDR3 is 17 amino acids long. From germline, CDR1 is LNHDA and CDR2 SQIVND (reference sequence). Deletions cut 2 bases from V and 1 base from J, with 16 bases between. In nucleotides, the CDR3 is TGTGCCAGTAGTATAAATGCCAGCCCGAGGGGCACAGATACGCAGTATTTT. Translated: CASSINASPRGTDTQYF.

In its sample, this clonotype was seen a few times. CDR3 protein: CASSNRVYEQYF. The CDR3 bases are TGTGCCAGCAGTAACAGGGTCTACGAGCAGTACTTC. This rearrangement joins TRBV6-1 to TRBJ2-7, with a tentative D call TRBD1 (6 bases). Germline-derived CDR1 and CDR2 are MNHNS and SASEGT. Trimming shortened V by 5 bases and J by 3 bases, and 8 bases separated the two germline ends. The CDR3 has 12 amino acids.

The rearrangement joins TRBV7-2 to TRBJ2-3, with 8 bases fitting TRBD2. Germline CDR1 is SGHTA and CDR2 is FQGNSA. This CDR3 has 16 residues. The ends lost 5 bases at V and 3 bases at J; junction bases unmatched: 10. The CDR3 sequence: CASSARPGRATDTQYF. The CDR3 region has the DNA TGTGCCAGCAGCGCCCGCCCCGGGAGGGCAACAGATACGCAGTATTTT. Full variable domain (outside the CDR3, taken from reference TRBV7-2 and TRBJ2-3): GAGVSQSPSNKVTEKGKDVELRCDPISGHTALYWYRQSLGQGLEFLIYFQGNSAPDKSGLPSDRFSAERTGGSVSTLTIQRTQQEDSAVYLCASSARPGRATDTQYFGPGTRLTVL.

This clonotype was counted many times. The chain couples TRBV7-2 to TRBJ2-7, with D unresolved. The CDR3 is 14 residues long. The V gene's germline CDR1 is SGHTA and CDR2 FQGNSA. Deletions cut 5 bases from V and 6 bases from J, with 17 bases between. The CDR3 DNA reads TGTGCCAGCAGCGCGATCGGGCCTCAGAGCGAGCAGTACTTC. This translates into CASSAIGPQSEQYF.

The V gene is TRBV20-1, the J gene TRBJ2-7, with TRBD1 matching over 7 bases. Unmatched junction bases numbered 15, after V lost 4 bases and J lost 3 bases. CDR1 DFQATT and CDR2 SNEGSKA come from the germline V gene (reference sequence). The CDR3 is 16 residues long. Here the CDR3 reads CSANIRSRQGIYEQYF. The CDR3 DNA is TGCAGTGCTAATATTCGCAGTCGACAGGGAATCTACGAGCAGTACTTC.